The clone carrying this T cell receptor (beta chain) has ten or more counts. Its antigen is as yet unknown. Uncontrolled infection, other autoimmune disease, pregnancy or lactation barred patients from enrollment. PBMCs were derived from 10 ml fresh peripheral blood. These data come from a study of T cells in Graves' hyperthyroidism and ophthalmopathy. Study details: It was at initial diagnosis, before any treatment, that peripheral blood was collected. Study outcomes and limitations: In the blood, most expanded thyroid clonotypes above 0.001 appeared as well.

Amplified TCR beta CDR3 regions derived from RNA transcripts. The HTBI primer set was used in a first-round RT-PCR of the TCR CDR3. Using its own MiXCR run on the multiplex PCR reads, TCRdb lists one record per CDR3 protein. The repertoire holds fewer than 250,000 distinct CDR3 sequences, with 15% to 20% as singletons. The receptor was isolated from a woman aged 18-29 years with Graves' ophthalmopathy. The material sequenced was blood.

This chain's CDR3 is CASSLAGVSNNEQFF. CDR3 nucleotides: TGTGCCAGCAGCTTAGCGGGAGTATCAAACAATGAGCAGTTCTTC. This chain connects TRBV11-2 to TRBJ2-1; D might be TRBD2 (6 bases). Deletions cut 1 base from V and 5 bases from J, with 12 bases between. The CDR3 runs to 15 residues. The V gene's germline CDR1 is SGHAT and CDR2 FQNNGV.